One and the same sample provided the 8 T cell receptor beta chains below, sequenced in a study of STAT3 mutations in large granular lymphocyte leukemia. The study's findings and limits: At least one immunodominant TCR beta clonotype appeared in every T-cell large granular lymphocyte leukemia patient.

No antigen is known for these receptors. Here immunoSEQ multiplex PCR was the method, and the copy in TCRdb shows in-frame clones only, minus some. The profile covers some 37,000 clones, with 88% appearing a single time and less than 0.55% taken by the ten largest. Sequencing input: PBMCs. The receptors were gathered from a human donor with T large granular lymphocyte leukemia. Some clones in this sample may be carry-over from other donors' samples.

The chain combines TRBV9 with TRBJ1-6, with D uncertain. The CDR3 has 14 residues. Germline CDR1 and CDR2: SGDLS and YYNGEE. Trimming shortened V by 3 bases and J by 9 bases, and 13 bases separated the two germline ends. This chain's CDR3 is CASSEWGGISPLHF. The DNA of the CDR3 is TGTGCCAGCAGCGAGTGGGGTGGGATTTCACCCCTCCACTTT. Full variable domain (missing parts from reference TRBV9 and TRBJ1-6): DSGVTQTPKHLITATGQRVTLRCSPRSGDLSVYWYQQSLDQGLQFLIQYYNGEERAKGNILERFSAQQFPDLHSELNLSSLELGDSALYFCASSEWGGISPLHFGNGTRLTVT.

The chain employs TRBV29-1 and TRBJ2-5; D possibly corresponds to TRBD1 (6 bases). The CDR3 totals 13 residues. Looked up from germline, CDR1 is SQVTM and CDR2 is ANQGSEA. V was shortened by 6 bases and J by 0 bases, with 11 bases between the two germline ends. Written as DNA, the CDR3 is TGCAGCGTGGCCCAGGGGTACCAAGAGACCCAGTACTTC. It specifies CSVAQGYQETQYF. The full variable domain, rest sourced from reference TRBV29-1 and TRBJ2-5, is SAVISQKPSRDICQRGTSLTIQCQVDSQVTMMFWYRQQPGQSLTLIATANQGSEATYESGFVIDKFPISRPNLTFSTLTVSNMSPEDSSIYLCSVAQGYQETQYFGPGTRLLVL.

The chain is built from TRBV19 and TRBJ2-6; D is possibly TRBD1 (6 bases). Germline V lookup: CDR1 LNHDA, CDR2 SQIVND (reference sequence). Trimming pared 4 bases from V and 2 bases from J, leaving 9 bases between. The CDR3 totals 15 residues. For the CDR3, the DNA is TGTGCCAGTAGTAAGGGGGACGCTGGGGCCAACGTCCTGACTTTC. This translates into CASSKGDAGANVLTF.

The CDR3 DNA reads TGTGCCAGCTCACCAGGGACAGGGTCGGATCAGCCCCAGCATTTT. It encodes CASSPGTGSDQPQHF. V gene TRBV18 combines with J gene TRBJ1-5; 9 positions agree with TRBD1. Per germline, CDR1 KGHSH and CDR2 LQKENI. The CDR3 sequence is 15 residues long. The V and J ends lost 2 bases and 5 bases, in that order; junction bases with no gene match: 4.

The rearrangement uses TRBV7-9 and TRBJ1-2; no clear D gene. Per the germline V gene, CDR1 is SEHNR and CDR2 is FQNEAQ (reference sequence). V was clipped by 3 bases and J by 7 bases, with 9 bases between them. CDR3 size: 12 residues. The CDR3 bases are TGTGCCAGCAGCTTGATAGGCGCTGGCTACACCTTC. Amino acids: CASSLIGAGYTF. Together with reference TRBV7-9 and TRBJ1-2, the CDR3 gives the full variable domain: DTGVSQNPRHKITKRGQNVTFRCDPISEHNRLYWYRQTLGQGPEFLTYFQNEAQLEKSRLLSDRFSAERPKGSFSTLEIQRTEQGDSAMYLCASSLIGAGYTFGSGTRLTVV.

The chain uses TRBV25-1 and TRBJ2-5; 8 bases align to TRBD1. Trimming removed 5 bases from V and 5 bases from J; junction bases left unmatched: 16. The CDR3 sequence is 17 residues long. Looked up from germline, CDR1 is MGHDK and CDR2 is SYGVNS. CDR3 sequence (DNA): TGTGCCAGCAGTCGTACCGGGACAGGCCCCTCGGGGGAGACCCAGTACTTC. This codes for CASSRTGTGPSGETQYF.

The genes are TRBV5-6 and TRBJ1-2, with D uncertain. Germline-derived CDR1 and CDR2 are SGHDT and YYEEEE. There are 12 residues in the CDR3. V lost 5 bases and J 4 bases, leaving 9 bases between the germline ends. CDR3 region: CASRGAAYGYTF. For the CDR3, the DNA is TGTGCCAGCAGAGGAGCTGCCTATGGCTACACCTTC.

The genes are TRBV5-4 and TRBJ1-2; no clear D. The V and J ends lost 4 bases and 8 bases respectively, with 21 bases between them. The germline CDR1 and CDR2 sequences are SGHNT and YYREEE (reference sequence). This CDR3 is 15 amino acids long. CDR3 sequence reads: CASSLPDGAMYGYTF. CDR3 nucleotides: TGTGCCAGCAGCCTACCTGACGGAGCTATGTACGGCTACACCTTC.